This is a list of T cell receptor beta chains from one sample in a study of persistence of HIV-infected CD4 T cells. These receptors have no known antigen. Here immunoSEQ multiplex PCR was the method, and the copy in TCRdb shows in-frame clones only, minus some. Found here are 44,000 or so clones, more than 85% of them singletons; the top ten hold under 2%. The sequencing used CD4+ T cells sorted from PBMCs after 18-hour stimulation, collected from a patient who received antiretroviral therapy. All receptors derive from an adult man with HIV who was CMV-seropositive. Both conserved end residues are part of each CDR3. A D gene is named only where the DNA matches it firmly. Clone size is stated in some rows and not others, as once, few, many or a class when expanded.

CASSLEYEQYF TGCGCCAGCAGCTTGGAGTACGAGCAGTACTTC . TRBJ2-7 11 TRBV5-1 .
CASSVGAAGDVGYTF TGTGCCAGCAGCGTAGGCGCAGCAGGGGACGTTGGCTACACCTTC . TRBJ1-2 15 TRBV9 .
CASSFPGTGWDGYTF TGTGCCAGCAGTTTCCCAGGGACAGGGTGGGATGGCTACACCTTC . TRBJ1-2 15 TRBV28 TRBD1
CASSFNAPPTYEQYF TGTGCCAGCAGCTTTAACGCACCCCCAACCTACGAGCAGTACTTC . TRBJ2-7 15 TRBV5-6 .
CASIPQGAATEAFF TGTGCCAGCATCCCACAGGGGGCGGCCACTGAAGCTTTCTTT few TRBJ1-1 14 TRBV2 TRBD1
CAIRDSQETQYF TGTGCCATCAGGGACAGCCAAGAGACCCAGTACTTC . TRBJ2-5 12 TRBV10-3 .
CASSIPGGELFF TGTGCCAGCAGTATACCTGGGGGGGAGCTGTTTTTT . TRBJ2-2 12 TRBV9 .
CASSIGGWGGASSYNEQFF TGTGCCAGTAGTATCGGTGGGTGGGGCGGAGCGAGCTCCTACAATGAGCAGTTCTTC . TRBJ2-1 19 TRBV19 .
CASSQGASVEQYF TGTGCCAGCAGCCAAGGGGCATCGGTCGAGCAGTACTTC . TRBJ2-7 13 TRBV3-1/TRBV3-2 .
CASSFSRNTEAFF TGTGCCAGCAGTTTCAGCCGTAACACTGAAGCTTTCTTT . TRBJ1-1 13 TRBV27 .
CASSLVGGSTDTQYF TGTGCCAGCAGCCTAGTTGGGGGGAGCACAGATACGCAGTATTTT . TRBJ2-3 15 TRBV9 .
CASSSEWGQFTEAFF TGTGCCAGCAGCTCCGAATGGGGTCAATTCACTGAAGCTTTCTTT . TRBJ1-1 15 TRBV7-9 .
CASSLASGWRGTHGYTF TGTGCCAGCAGCTTAGCGAGTGGGTGGAGGGGAACCCATGGCTACACCTTC . TRBJ1-2 17 TRBV7-2 .
CASRELAGGPSDTQYF TGTGCCAGCAGGGAACTAGCGGGGGGGCCATCAGATACGCAGTATTTT . TRBJ2-3 16 TRBV2 TRBD2
CASSITGVGGELFF TGTGCCAGTAGTATTACAGGGGTAGGCGGGGAGCTGTTTTTT . TRBJ2-2 14 TRBV19 TRBD1